This TCR beta chain was recovered during a study of blood T cell dynamics during melanoma immunotherapy (dated by TCRdb to 2020 to 2021). With respect to the entire study: Patients with metastatic melanoma were treated with first-line pembrolizumab or nivolumab plus ipilimumab as standard of care in the United Kingdom. The training cohort was made up of consecutive patients, while a further independent group of patients from the same centre was pooled to form an external validation set. To find early correlates of response, peripheral T cell receptor repertoires were profiled in metastatic melanoma patients before and after one cycle of checkpoint inhibitor therapy.

Worth noting for this clone: Its antigen is currently not known. No qualities accompany the bases; no much larger clone lies one base away.

The time point tag for this specimen amounts to: pre-treatment baseline. Blood was sampled before treatment (T0) and at week 3 (W3), after the first cycle of checkpoint blockade. Except for a couple of patients with rapid clinical progression, response was assessed 12 weeks after the first infusion by RECIST 1.1; disease control meant complete response, partial response or stable disease. Any patient who had received prior systemic cancer treatment, was on concomitant immunosuppressant therapy or had synchronous other active malignancies was excluded. In six patients, three with progression and three with disease control, sorted CD8+ memory and naive T cell subsets were sequenced at T0 and W3. PBMC were isolated from blood with Lymphoprep and SepMate tubes, followed by red cell lysis. DNA from PBMC and sorted T cell subsets was extracted with QIAamp DNA Blood Mini kits. CD8+ T cell subsets were sorted live on a FACSAria III cytometer and then frozen prior to DNA extraction. Fresh PBMC for flow cytometry were held at 4°C in PBS with approximately 2% fetal bovine serum and analyzed within 25 hours.

From its cysteine to its phenylalanine, the CDR3 spans 15 amino acids. Of all the DNA, just the CDR3 is kept, 45 bases in frame from base 1. V and J lose 5 bases and 4 bases, and a span of 17 bases separates them. The germline V gene gives CDR1 as SGHAT and CDR2 as FQNNGV. For each sorted CD8+ T cell subset, the entire amount of extracted DNA went into the assay. TCR beta CDR3 sequences were amplified from genomic DNA using the immunoSEQ TCRb Assay kit according to manufacturer instructions. The KAPA Library Quantification Kit for Illumina platforms was used to quantify pooled libraries by qPCR. Sequencing of the pooled libraries was done on an Illumina NextSeq 500, with clustering at about 0.6-1.1 pM. The authors' analysis ran thus. TCR data were analyzed with immunoSEQ ANALYZER and the R LymphoSeq package. A rearrangement efficiency score was calculated as productive divided by the sum of productive and non-productive CDR3 sequences. Clonality was assessed using the Gini coefficient and diversity using the Renyi index at alpha=1, with pairwise comparisons between timepoints within each patient. Clonal relatedness, based on an edit distance of 3, and repertoire similarity, based on the Bhattacharyya coefficient, were both computed in LymphoSeq. To classify response, a linear discriminant analysis based on week-3 changes in clonality and diversity was built using the R MASS and caret packages. The immuneACCESS repertoire file appears here via TCRdb, limited to in-frame rearrangements. These files lack a portion of the clones; in checked studies, under half of the deficit traces to unresolved V genes, and the cause of the others is not known. The V and J calls and clone size come from that table; D and trimming were worked out from the DNA. This sample lists some 13,000 clones; 92% were detected once. The ten most abundant clones make up less than 0.2% of the sample.

Results and caveats for the whole study, not just this receptor: Whether the T cell clones behind the repertoire changes were melanoma-specific or instead reflected general immune activation was something the study could not determine. Of the sorted CD8+ subsets, TIE cells had both the greatest clonality and the greatest similarity to cfDNA CDR3 sequences, which suggests active turnover converging on dominant clones. The relatively small sample size was acknowledged as a potential limitation on generalization of the results.

The origin of this receptor is a human donor with melanoma. This specimen was effector memory CD8+ T cells from blood, taken from a patient treated with checkpoint blockade. The chain is made from TRBV11-2 and TRBJ1-2; TRBD1 is a possible D gene, resting on 6 matching bases. The nucleotide sequence reads TGTGCCAGCAGCCATCAACAGGGCCCGATCTATGGCTACACCTTC. It is translated as CASSHQQGPIYGYTF.